The 9 T cell receptor beta chains below come from one sample, sequenced in a study of blood T cell repertoires in COVID-19. Sequencing was performed with immunoSEQ multiplex PCR; in TCRdb, only in-frame clones are kept and a portion is missing. This sample yields about 130,000 clones, of which about 85% are seen a single time; 25% to 30% belongs to the top ten. Sequencing used peripheral blood. The origin of the receptors is a woman at least 80 years old with acute or convalescent COVID-19.

The chain joins TRBV7-9 to TRBJ1-3; 11 bases line up with TRBD1. V lost 6 bases and J lost 1; bases outside the gene matches: 8. The CDR3 has 17 amino acids. The germline gives CDR1 SEHNR, CDR2 FQNEAQ (reference sequence). The CDR3 bases are TGTGCCAGCAGTTCTCCCGGGACAGGGGGATCTGGAAACACCATATATTTT. Amino acid sequence: CASSSPGTGGSGNTIYF.

This chain links TRBV9 with TRBJ2-5; the match to TRBD2 covers 8 bases. The V gene's germline CDR1 is SGDLS and CDR2 YYNGEE. V was pared by 2 bases and J by 5 bases, with 5 bases of the junction left unmatched. The CDR3 totals 14 residues. The CDR3 nucleotides read TGTGCCAGCAGCGTGACGGGGGGGGTGGAGACCCAGTACTTC. Translated: CASSVTGGVETQYF. Full variable domain (outside the CDR3, taken from reference TRBV9 and TRBJ2-5): DSGVTQTPKHLITATGQRVTLRCSPRSGDLSVYWYQQSLDQGLQFLIQYYNGEERAKGNILERFSAQQFPDLHSELNLSSLELGDSALYFCASSVTGGVETQYFGPGTRLLVL.

This chain joins TRBV29-1 and TRBJ1-4; 8 positions match TRBD1. CDR3 length equals 15 residues. With V trimmed by 4 bases and J by 0 bases, 4 bases remained unmatched. Germline loops: CDR1 SQVTM, CDR2 ANQGSEA. The CDR3 region has the DNA TGCAGCGTTGCAGGGGGCGTCGCAACTAATGAAAAACTGTTTTTT. Translated, it gives CSVAGGVATNEKLFF.

This chain uses TRBV3-1 (or the pseudogene TRBV3-2) with TRBJ1-4, with 7 bases that match TRBD1. Germline CDR1 reads LGHDT; CDR2 reads YNNKEL (reference sequence). CDR3 length: 16 residues. The V gene end was trimmed by 4 bases and the J gene end by 0 bases; junction bases not matched to a gene: 5. This chain's CDR3 is CASSPGDRPTNEKLFF. The DNA of the CDR3 is TGTGCCAGCAGCCCAGGGGACAGACCAACTAATGAAAAACTGTTTTTT.

The CDR3 loop is CASIPQQGMNTEAFF. The CDR3 DNA reads as TGTGCCAGTATCCCACAACAGGGAATGAACACTGAAGCTTTCTTT. The chain uses TRBV19 and TRBJ1-1; the D gene is possibly TRBD1 (6 bases). Germline V gene lookup returns CDR1 LNHDA and CDR2 SQIVND (reference sequence). Trimming left V 7 bases short and J 0 bases short, with 15 bases between. This CDR3 comprises 15 residues.

CDR3 residues: CASSEPGGQNTEAFF. The CDR3 nucleotides read TGCGCCAGCAGTGAGCCAGGGGGCCAGAACACTGAAGCTTTCTTT. The chain carries TRBV10-2 and TRBJ1-1; 8 bases map to TRBD1. Germline CDR1 WSHSY, CDR2 SAAADI. The CDR3 is 15 residues long. V trimming: 2 bases; J trimming: 1 base; junction bases outside the gene matches: 3.

The V gene is TRBV18, the J gene TRBJ1-1, with D unresolved. CDR3 length: 14 residues. From germline, CDR1 is KGHSH and CDR2 LQKENI. V was trimmed by 3 bases and J by 6 bases, leaving 14 bases between them. The CDR3 DNA reads as TGTGCCAGCTCACCCGGGAGCGAGCGGGCTGAAGCTTTCTTT. Protein product: CASSPGSERAEAFF.

CDR3 bases: TGTGCCAGCAGTCCTAACAGGGGAGATCAGCCCCAGCATTTT. It translates to CASSPNRGDQPQHF. The V call is TRBV6-5, the J call TRBJ1-5, with 7 bases lining up with TRBD1. Germline V gene data show CDR1 as MNHEY and CDR2 as SVGAGI. CDR3 length: 14 residues. V shed 5 bases, J shed 5 bases, and the junction held 6 bases outside the gene matches.

The CDR3 sequence is CASSLGPTGELFF. CDR3 bases: TGTGCCAGCAGCTTAGGCCCTACCGGGGAGCTGTTTTTT. The chain has TRBV7-3 and TRBJ2-2; no clear D gene. The CDR3 extends over 13 amino acids. From germline, CDR1 is SGHTA and CDR2 FQGTGA. Between the trimmed V and J ends, which lost 2 bases and 5 bases, there was a span of 6 bases.